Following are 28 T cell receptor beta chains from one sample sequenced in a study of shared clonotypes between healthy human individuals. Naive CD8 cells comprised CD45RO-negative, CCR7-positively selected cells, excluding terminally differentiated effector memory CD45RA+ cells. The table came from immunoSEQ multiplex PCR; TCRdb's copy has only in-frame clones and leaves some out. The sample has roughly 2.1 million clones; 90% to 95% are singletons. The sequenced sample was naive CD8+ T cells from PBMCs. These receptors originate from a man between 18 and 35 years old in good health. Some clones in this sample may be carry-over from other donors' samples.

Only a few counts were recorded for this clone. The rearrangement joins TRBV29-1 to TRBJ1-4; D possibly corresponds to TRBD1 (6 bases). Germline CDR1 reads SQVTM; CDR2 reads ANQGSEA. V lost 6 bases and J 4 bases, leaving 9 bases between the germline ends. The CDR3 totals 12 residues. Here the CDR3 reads CSVGQLNEKLFF. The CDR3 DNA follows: TGCAGCGTAGGACAGCTTAATGAAAAACTGTTTTTT.

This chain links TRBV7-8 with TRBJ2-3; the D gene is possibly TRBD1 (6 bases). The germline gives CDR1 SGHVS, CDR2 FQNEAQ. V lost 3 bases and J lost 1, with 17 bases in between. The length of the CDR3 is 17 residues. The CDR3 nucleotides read TGTGCCAGCAGCTTTACAGGGATTGGGGCGGGCACAGATACGCAGTATTTT. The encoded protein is CASSFTGIGAGTDTQYF.

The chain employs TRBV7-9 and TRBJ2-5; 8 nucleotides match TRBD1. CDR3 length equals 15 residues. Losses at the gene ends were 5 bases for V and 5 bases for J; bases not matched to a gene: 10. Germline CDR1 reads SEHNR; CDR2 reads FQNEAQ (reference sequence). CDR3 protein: CASSRSQGAGETQYF. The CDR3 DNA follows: TGTGCCAGCAGCCGCAGTCAGGGGGCGGGTGAGACCCAGTACTTC.

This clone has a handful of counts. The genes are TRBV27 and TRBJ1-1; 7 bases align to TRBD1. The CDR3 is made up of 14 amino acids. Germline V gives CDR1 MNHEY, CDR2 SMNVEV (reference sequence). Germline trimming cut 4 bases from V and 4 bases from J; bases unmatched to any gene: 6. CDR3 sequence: CASSSPHRGTEAFF. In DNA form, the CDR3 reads TGTGCCAGCAGTTCACCCCACAGGGGCACTGAAGCTTTCTTT.

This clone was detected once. The CDR3 loop is CASSAQLTDTQYF. Written as DNA, the CDR3 is TGTGCCAGCAGCGCTCAACTCACAGATACGCAGTATTTT. The chain joins TRBV27 to TRBJ2-3; D not resolved. Germline V gene lookup returns CDR1 MNHEY and CDR2 SMNVEV (reference sequence). Trimming pared 6 bases from V and 2 bases from J, leaving 9 bases between. This CDR3 has 13 residues.

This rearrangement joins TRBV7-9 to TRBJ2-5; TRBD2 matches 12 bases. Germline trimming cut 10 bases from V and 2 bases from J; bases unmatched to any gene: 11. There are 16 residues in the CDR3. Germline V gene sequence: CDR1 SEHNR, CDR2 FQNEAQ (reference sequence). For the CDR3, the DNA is TGTGCCATTTTGGGGACTAGCGGGTTTCTACAAGAGACCCAGTACTTC. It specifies CAILGTSGFLQETQYF.

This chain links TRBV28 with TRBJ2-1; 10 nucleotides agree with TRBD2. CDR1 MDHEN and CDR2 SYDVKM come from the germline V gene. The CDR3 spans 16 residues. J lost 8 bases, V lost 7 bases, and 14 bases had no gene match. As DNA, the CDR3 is TGTGCCAGCAATTCTCTAGCGGGAGAGGGTCGGCATGAGCAGTTCTTC. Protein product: CASNSLAGEGRHEQFF.

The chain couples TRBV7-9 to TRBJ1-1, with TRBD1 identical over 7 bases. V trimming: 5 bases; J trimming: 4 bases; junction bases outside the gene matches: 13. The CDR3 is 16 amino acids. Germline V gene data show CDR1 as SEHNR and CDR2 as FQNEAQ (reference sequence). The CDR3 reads CASSRLGTGETTEAFF. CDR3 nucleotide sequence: TGTGCCAGCAGCCGACTGGGCACAGGGGAGACCACTGAAGCTTTCTTT. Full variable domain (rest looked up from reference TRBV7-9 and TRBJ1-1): DTGVSQNPRHKITKRGQNVTFRCDPISEHNRLYWYRQTLGQGPEFLTYFQNEAQLEKSRLLSDRFSAERPKGSFSTLEIQRTEQGDSAMYLCASSRLGTGETTEAFFGQGTRLTVV.

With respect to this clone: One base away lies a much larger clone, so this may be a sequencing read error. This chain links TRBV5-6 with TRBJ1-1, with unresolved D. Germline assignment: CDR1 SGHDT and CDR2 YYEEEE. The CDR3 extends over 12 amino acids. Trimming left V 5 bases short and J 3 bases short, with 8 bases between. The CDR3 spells CASSYGYTEAFF. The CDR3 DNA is TGTGCCAGCAGTTACGGGTACACTGAAGCTTTCTTT.

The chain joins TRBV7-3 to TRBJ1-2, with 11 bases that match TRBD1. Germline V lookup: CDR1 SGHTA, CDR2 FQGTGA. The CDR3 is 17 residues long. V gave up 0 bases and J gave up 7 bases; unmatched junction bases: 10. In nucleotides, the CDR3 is TGTGCCAGCAGCTTAACTCACCGGGACAGGGGGTTGAGTGGCTACACCTTC. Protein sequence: CASSLTHRDRGLSGYTF.

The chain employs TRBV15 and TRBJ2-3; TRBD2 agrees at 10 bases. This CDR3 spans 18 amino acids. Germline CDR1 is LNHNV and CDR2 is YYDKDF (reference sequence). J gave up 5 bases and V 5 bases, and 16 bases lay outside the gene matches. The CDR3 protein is CATSGTGTSAKPRDTQYF. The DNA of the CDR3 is TGTGCCACCAGCGGCACCGGGACTAGCGCCAAGCCCCGAGATACGCAGTATTTT.

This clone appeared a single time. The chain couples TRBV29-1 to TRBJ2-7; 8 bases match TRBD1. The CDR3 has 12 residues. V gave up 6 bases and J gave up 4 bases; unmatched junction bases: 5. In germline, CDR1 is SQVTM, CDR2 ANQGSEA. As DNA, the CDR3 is TGCAGCGTCCGCAGGGGGCCGTACGAGCAGTACTTC. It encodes CSVRRGPYEQYF.

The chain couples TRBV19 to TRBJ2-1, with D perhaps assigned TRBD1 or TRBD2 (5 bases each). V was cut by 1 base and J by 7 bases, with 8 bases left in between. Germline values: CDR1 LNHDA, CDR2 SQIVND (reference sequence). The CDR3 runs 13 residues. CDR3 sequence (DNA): TGTGCCAGTAGTATAGCCGAGGGGAATGAGCAGTTCTTC. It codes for CASSIAEGNEQFF.

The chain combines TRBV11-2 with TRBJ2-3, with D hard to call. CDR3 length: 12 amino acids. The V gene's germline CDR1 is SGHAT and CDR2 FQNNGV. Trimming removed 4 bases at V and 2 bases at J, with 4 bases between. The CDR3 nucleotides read TGTGCCAGCAGCTATCACACAGATACGCAGTATTTT. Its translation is CASSYHTDTQYF.

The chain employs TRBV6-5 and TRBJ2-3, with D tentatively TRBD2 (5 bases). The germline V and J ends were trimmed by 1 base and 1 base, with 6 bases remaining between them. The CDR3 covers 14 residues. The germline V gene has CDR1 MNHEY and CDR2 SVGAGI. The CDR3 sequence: CASSYLEGTDTQYF. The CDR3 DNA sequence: TGTGCCAGCAGTTACTTGGAGGGCACAGATACGCAGTATTTT.

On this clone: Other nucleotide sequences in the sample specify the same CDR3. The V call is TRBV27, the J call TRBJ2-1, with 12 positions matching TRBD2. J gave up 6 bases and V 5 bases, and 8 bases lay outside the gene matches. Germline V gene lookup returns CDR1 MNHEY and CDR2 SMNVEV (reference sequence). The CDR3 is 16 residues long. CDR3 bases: TGTGCCAGCAGTCCCCTCCTAGCGGGAGGGCCCAATGAGCAGTTCTTC. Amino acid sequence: CASSPLLAGGPNEQFF.

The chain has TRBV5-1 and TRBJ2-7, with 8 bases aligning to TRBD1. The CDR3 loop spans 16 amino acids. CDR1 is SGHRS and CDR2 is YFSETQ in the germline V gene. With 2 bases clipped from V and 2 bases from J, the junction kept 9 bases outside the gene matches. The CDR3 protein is CASSFLVTGVPYEQYF. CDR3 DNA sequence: TGCGCCAGCAGCTTTCTTGTGACAGGGGTCCCCTACGAGCAGTACTTC.

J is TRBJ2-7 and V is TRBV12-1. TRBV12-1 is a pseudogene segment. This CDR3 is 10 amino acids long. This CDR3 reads CASQGSEQYF. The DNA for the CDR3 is TGTGCCAGCCAAGGATCCGAGCAGTACTTC.

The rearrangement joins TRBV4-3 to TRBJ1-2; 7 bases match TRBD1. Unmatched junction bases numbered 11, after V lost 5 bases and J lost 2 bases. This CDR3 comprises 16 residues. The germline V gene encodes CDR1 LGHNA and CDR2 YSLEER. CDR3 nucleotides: TGCGCCAGCAGCGGACAGACAGGGAAGACCAACTATGGCTACACCTTC. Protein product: CASSGQTGKTNYGYTF.

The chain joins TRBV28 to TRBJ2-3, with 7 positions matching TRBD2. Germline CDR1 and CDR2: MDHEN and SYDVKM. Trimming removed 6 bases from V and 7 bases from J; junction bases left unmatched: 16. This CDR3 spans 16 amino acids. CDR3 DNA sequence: TGTGCCAGCAGGCTTAATAGCGGGTCGGCGCCTAATACGCAGTATTTT. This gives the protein CASRLNSGSAPNTQYF.

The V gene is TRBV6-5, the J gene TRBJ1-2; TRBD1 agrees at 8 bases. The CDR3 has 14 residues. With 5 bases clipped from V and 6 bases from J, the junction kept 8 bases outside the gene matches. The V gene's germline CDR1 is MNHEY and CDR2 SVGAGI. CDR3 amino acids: CASSPYVQGDGYTF. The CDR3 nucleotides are TGTGCCAGCAGTCCCTATGTACAGGGGGATGGCTACACCTTC.

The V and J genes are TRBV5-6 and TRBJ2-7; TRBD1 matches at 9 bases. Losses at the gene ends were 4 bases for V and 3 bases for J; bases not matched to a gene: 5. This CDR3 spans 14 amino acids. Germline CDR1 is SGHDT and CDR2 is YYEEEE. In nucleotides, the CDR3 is TGTGCCAGCAGCACATGGACAGGGGACTACGAGCAGTACTTC. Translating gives CASSTWTGDYEQYF.

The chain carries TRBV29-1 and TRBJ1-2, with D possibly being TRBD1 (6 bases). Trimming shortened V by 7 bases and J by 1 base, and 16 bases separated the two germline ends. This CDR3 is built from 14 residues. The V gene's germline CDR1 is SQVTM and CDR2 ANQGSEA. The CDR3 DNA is TGCAGCGCCCTCATCGACAGGATTAACTATGGCTACACCTTC. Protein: CSALIDRINYGYTF. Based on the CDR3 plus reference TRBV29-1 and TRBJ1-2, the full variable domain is SAVISQKPSRDICQRGTSLTIQCQVDSQVTMMFWYRQQPGQSLTLIATANQGSEATYESGFVIDKFPISRPNLTFSTLTVSNMSPEDSSIYLCSALIDRINYGYTFGSGTRLTVV.

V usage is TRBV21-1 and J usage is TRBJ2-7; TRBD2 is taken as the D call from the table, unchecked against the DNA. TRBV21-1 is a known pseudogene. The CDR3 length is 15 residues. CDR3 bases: TGTGCCAGCAGCCGGGGGGGGCTAGCCCCCAACGAGCAGTACTTC. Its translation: CASSRGGLAPNEQYF.

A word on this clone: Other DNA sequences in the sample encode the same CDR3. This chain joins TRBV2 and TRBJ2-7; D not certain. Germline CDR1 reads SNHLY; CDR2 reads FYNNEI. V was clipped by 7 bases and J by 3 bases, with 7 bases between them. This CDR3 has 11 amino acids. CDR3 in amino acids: CASTGNYEQYF. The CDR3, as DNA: TGTGCCAGCACCGGAAACTACGAGCAGTACTTC.

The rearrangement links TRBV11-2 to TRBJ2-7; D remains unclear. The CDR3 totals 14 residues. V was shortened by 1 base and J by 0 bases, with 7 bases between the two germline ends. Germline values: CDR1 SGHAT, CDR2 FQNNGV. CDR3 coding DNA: TGTGCCAGCAGCTTAGCCTGGGACTCCTACGAGCAGTACTTC. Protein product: CASSLAWDSYEQYF.

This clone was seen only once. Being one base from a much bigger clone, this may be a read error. DNA for the CDR3: TGTGCCAGCAGCGCTAGCGGGAACACAGATACGCAGTATTTT. Protein sequence: CASSASGNTDTQYF. This sequence joins TRBV11-2 and TRBJ2-3; 9 nucleotides align to TRBD2. V shed 5 bases and J 2 bases; nucleotides not matched to a gene: 2. Per germline, CDR1 SGHAT and CDR2 FQNNGV. CDR3 length: 14 amino acids.

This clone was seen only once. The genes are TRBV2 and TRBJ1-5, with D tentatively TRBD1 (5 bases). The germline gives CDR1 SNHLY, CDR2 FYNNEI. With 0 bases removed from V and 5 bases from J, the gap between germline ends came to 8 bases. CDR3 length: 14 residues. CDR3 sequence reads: CASSEAQGHQPQHF. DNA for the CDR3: TGTGCCAGCAGTGAAGCCCAGGGTCATCAGCCCCAGCATTTT.